The 21 T cell receptor beta chains given below trace back to one sample, sequenced in a study of blood T cell repertoires in COVID-19. Sequenced by immunoSEQ multiplex PCR; TCRdb stores in-frame clones only, minus some. The table shows around 100,000 clones, with approximately 80% occurring only once. Source material: peripheral blood. Every receptor here comes from a human donor in a cohort sampled during active COVID-19.

This clone was seen only once. The V and J genes are TRBV6-4 and TRBJ2-7; 9 bases match TRBD1. J was trimmed by 3 bases and V by 6 bases; bases with no gene match: 6. The CDR3 loop spans 14 amino acids. Germline-derived CDR1 and CDR2 are MRHNA and SNTAGT. CDR3 sequence reads: CASSLTGGDYEQYF. The CDR3 nucleotides are TGTGCCAGCAGCCTAACAGGGGGCGACTACGAGCAGTACTTC.

This sequence joins TRBV6-2 or TRBV6-3 and TRBJ1-1; weak D call: TRBD1 (6 bases). CDR1 is MNHEY and CDR2 is SVGEGT in the germline V gene. The CDR3 consists of 18 residues. Trimming shortened V by 2 bases and J by 0 bases, and 19 bases separated the two germline ends. CDR3 amino acids: CASSYPPGQILMNTEAFF. Written as DNA, the CDR3 is TGTGCCAGCAGTTACCCGCCCGGACAGATTTTAATGAACACTGAAGCTTTCTTT.

This rearrangement joins TRBV28 to TRBJ2-2; D unresolved. The V end was cut by 6 bases, the J end by 0 bases, with 11 bases between. The germline V gene encodes CDR1 MDHEN and CDR2 SYDVKM. This CDR3 region has 15 residues. The CDR3 spells CASRSQVSNTGELFF. As DNA, the CDR3 is TGTGCCAGCAGGTCGCAGGTTTCGAACACCGGGGAGCTGTTTTTT. Looking up the rest from reference TRBV28 and TRBJ2-2 gives the full variable domain: DVKVTQSSRYLVKRTGEKVFLECVQDMDHENMFWYRQDPGLGLRLIYFSYDVKMKEKGDIPEGYSVSREKKERFSLILESASTNQTSMYLCASRSQVSNTGELFFGEGSRLTVL.

This clone was counted once. V and J are TRBV7-2 and TRBJ2-2, with a weak D call TRBD2 (5 bases). The length of the CDR3 is 13 residues. The V gene lost 0 bases and the J gene lost 6 bases, with 5 bases spanning the gap. Germline assignment: CDR1 SGHTA and CDR2 FQGNSA. CDR3 residues: CASSLAEAGELFF. The CDR3 DNA sequence: TGTGCCAGCAGCTTAGCGGAGGCCGGGGAGCTGTTTTTT. Using reference TRBV7-2 and TRBJ2-2 for the parts outside the CDR3, the full variable domain is GAGVSQSPSNKVTEKGKDVELRCDPISGHTALYWYRQSLGQGLEFLIYFQGNSAPDKSGLPSDRFSAERTGGSVSTLTIQRTQQEDSAVYLCASSLAEAGELFFGEGSRLTVL.

This rearrangement joins TRBV14 to TRBJ2-7, with 8 bases lining up with TRBD1. Trimming took 5 bases from V and 3 from J; bases not matched to a gene: 6. CDR3 size: 14 residues. CDR1 and CDR2 (germline): SGHDN, FVKESK. The CDR3 bases are TGTGCCAGCAGCTCACGAGACAGGGGCTACGAGCAGTACTTC. Translated: CASSSRDRGYEQYF. The full variable domain, its missing parts supplied by reference TRBV14 and TRBJ2-7, is EAGVTQFPSHSVIEKGQTVTLRCDPISGHDNLYWYRRVMGKEIKFLLHFVKESKQDESGMPNNRFLAERTGGTYSTLKVQPAELEDSGVYFCASSSRDRGYEQYFGPGTRLTVT.

CDR3 in DNA: TGTGCCAGCCGGACAGTGAACACTGAAGCTTTCTTT. As protein: CASRTVNTEAFF. This chain links TRBV28 with TRBJ1-1, with D possibly TRBD1 on 6 matching bases. V was trimmed by 8 bases and J by 0 bases, leaving 7 bases between them. This CDR3 is built from 12 residues. Looked up from germline, CDR1 is MDHEN and CDR2 is SYDVKM. Supplemented by reference TRBV28 and TRBJ1-1, the full variable domain reads DVKVTQSSRYLVKRTGEKVFLECVQDMDHENMFWYRQDPGLGLRLIYFSYDVKMKEKGDIPEGYSVSREKKERFSLILESASTNQTSMYLCASRTVNTEAFFGQGTRLTVV.

V usage is TRBV5-8 and J usage is TRBJ1-6; D unclear. The V end was cut by 1 base, the J end by 7 bases, with 12 bases between. This CDR3 comprises 15 residues. The germline V gene has CDR1 SGHTS and CDR2 YDEGEE. The CDR3 DNA reads as TGTGCCAGCAGCTTGAACGGCAGGTTAAATTCACCCCTCCACTTT. Protein: CASSLNGRLNSPLHF.

The chain employs TRBV4-1 and TRBJ2-3; a weak D match, TRBD2 (6 bases). Trimming removed 1 base at V and 0 bases at J, with 20 bases between. The CDR3 consists of 19 residues. Germline V gene sequence: CDR1 MGHRA, CDR2 YSYEKL. The CDR3 region is CASSQVLGLGGTSTDTQYF. The CDR3 bases are TGCGCCAGCAGCCAAGTTTTGGGGCTAGGAGGGACTAGCACAGATACGCAGTATTTT.

The V gene is TRBV2, the J gene TRBJ2-1, with TRBD2 matching over 8 bases. This CDR3 is 13 amino acids long. Germline V CDR1 and CDR2: SNHLY, FYNNEI. The trim removed 3 bases at V and 6 bases at J, leaving 1 base unmatched. DNA of the CDR3: TGTGCCAGCAGTGAGGGACTAGTCAATGAGCAGTTCTTC. Its translation: CASSEGLVNEQFF. The full variable domain, completed using reference TRBV2 and TRBJ2-1, is EPEVTQTPSHQVTQMGQEVILRCVPISNHLYFYWYRQILGQKVEFLVSFYNNEISEKSEIFDDQFSVERPDGSNFTLKIRSTKLEDSAMYFCASSEGLVNEQFFGPGTRLTVL.

The sample holds a few counts of this clone. The chain is built from TRBV19 and TRBJ2-7, with 9 bases that match TRBD1. The CDR3 spans 14 residues. After removal of 5 bases from V and 2 bases from J, the junction contained 4 bases not matched to a gene. Per germline, CDR1 LNHDA and CDR2 SQIVND (reference sequence). The CDR3 protein is CASSQTGGPYEQYF. The CDR3 region has the DNA TGTGCCAGTAGTCAGACAGGGGGACCCTACGAGCAGTACTTC.

The chain couples TRBV18 to TRBJ1-5; D not certain. Germline CDR1 KGHSH, CDR2 LQKENI. The V end lost 8 bases, the J end lost 4 bases, and 12 bases lay between the germline ends. This CDR3 contains 13 residues. This CDR3 is CASVRVGNQPQHF. The DNA of the CDR3 is TGTGCCAGCGTGAGGGTAGGAAATCAGCCCCAGCATTTT.

This rearrangement joins TRBV2 to TRBJ1-2, with D possibly TRBD1 on 6 matching bases. The CDR3 has 15 residues. Germline V CDR1 and CDR2: SNHLY, FYNNEI. Trimming shortened V by 1 base and J by 4 bases, and 13 bases separated the two germline ends. DNA for the CDR3: TGTGCCAGCAGTGAAGTAGGGGGGGGATCCTATGGCTACACCTTC. This sequence encodes CASSEVGGGSYGYTF.

V usage is TRBV28 and J usage is TRBJ2-7; TRBD1 matches 9 bases. The V and J ends lost 3 bases and 3 bases, in that order; junction bases with no gene match: 6. The CDR3 has 15 residues. CDR1 is MDHEN, CDR2 SYDVKM, per germline. CDR3 amino acids: CASSLPGTGIYEQYF. For the CDR3, the DNA is TGTGCCAGCAGTTTGCCCGGGACAGGGATCTACGAGCAGTACTTC. The whole variable domain, remainder taken from reference TRBV28 and TRBJ2-7, is DVKVTQSSRYLVKRTGEKVFLECVQDMDHENMFWYRQDPGLGLRLIYFSYDVKMKEKGDIPEGYSVSREKKERFSLILESASTNQTSMYLCASSLPGTGIYEQYFGPGTRLTVT.

The V and J genes are TRBV19 and TRBJ2-7; TRBD1 matches at 7 bases. The germline V gene encodes CDR1 LNHDA and CDR2 SQIVND (reference sequence). CDR3 length equals 14 residues. J was trimmed by 0 bases and V by 5 bases; bases with no gene match: 4. DNA of the CDR3: TGTGCCAGTAGTCGCGGACAGGTCTCCTACGAGCAGTACTTC. It codes for CASSRGQVSYEQYF.

The chain combines TRBV5-1 with TRBJ2-6; no firm D call. Trimming stripped 5 bases from V and 0 bases from J, with 6 bases between. The CDR3 extends over 14 amino acids. Germline-derived CDR1 and CDR2 are SGHRS and YFSETQ. The DNA for the CDR3 is TGCGCCAGCAGACAAAGCTCTGGGGCCAACGTCCTGACTTTC. Translated, it gives CASRQSSGANVLTF.

This clone showed up just a few times. J is TRBJ2-7 and V is TRBV6-5, with D possibly being TRBD1 (5 bases). V lost 5 bases, J lost 0 bases, and 11 bases lay in between. In germline, CDR1 is MNHEY, CDR2 SVGAGI. The CDR3 is made up of 14 amino acids. CDR3 sequence (DNA): TGTGCCAGCAGTCCTAGGGGTCCCTCCTACGAGCAGTACTTC. Its protein is CASSPRGPSYEQYF.

The CDR3 coding sequence is TGTGCCAGCACAAATGCGTTCGCTGAAGCTTTCTTT. This gives the protein CASTNAFAEAFF. V usage is TRBV6-5 and J usage is TRBJ1-1; D gene unclear. Trimming shortened V by 7 bases and J by 6 bases, and 12 bases separated the two germline ends. Germline CDR1 and CDR2: MNHEY and SVGAGI. This CDR3 region has 12 residues.

The rearrangement uses TRBV28 and TRBJ2-7; 8 nucleotides line up with TRBD2. The CDR3 totals 15 residues. Losses at the gene ends were 6 bases for V and 2 bases for J; bases not matched to a gene: 9. CDR1 is MDHEN and CDR2 is SYDVKM in the germline V gene. The CDR3 DNA reads as TGTGCCAGCAGCACCGGGACTAGGTTGCCCTACGAGCAGTACTTC. Translated: CASSTGTRLPYEQYF.

There are a few counts of this clone. This chain connects TRBV9 to TRBJ2-7; tentative D call: TRBD2 (5 bases). V was clipped by 0 bases and J by 4 bases, with 17 bases between them. CDR1 is SGDLS and CDR2 is YYNGEE in the germline V gene. The CDR3 runs 16 residues. The CDR3 reads CASSVAPIGEGYEQYF. The CDR3 DNA sequence: TGTGCCAGCAGCGTAGCCCCCATAGGTGAGGGTTACGAGCAGTACTTC.

This chain joins TRBV6-5 and TRBJ2-6, with TRBD1 matching 9 bases. Unmatched junction bases numbered 2, after V lost 6 bases and J lost 2 bases. Germline loops: CDR1 MNHEY, CDR2 SVGAGI. The CDR3 sequence is 15 residues long. CDR3 nucleotides: TGTGCCAGCAGGGGACAGGGTACTGGGGCCAACGTCCTGACTTTC. Its translation is CASRGQGTGANVLTF.

This chain links TRBV18 with TRBJ1-4; TRBD1 aligns across 7 bases. The CDR3 has 17 residues. J lost 8 bases, V lost 0 bases, and 12 bases had no gene match. Germline assignment: CDR1 KGHSH and CDR2 LQKENI. CDR3 sequence: CASSPPRAGGFQEKLFF. The DNA of the CDR3 is TGTGCCAGCTCACCACCTCGAGCAGGGGGATTTCAGGAAAAACTGTTTTTT.